The 27 T cell receptor beta chains given below trace back to one sample, sequenced in a study of blood T cell repertoires in COVID-19. This table comes from immunoSEQ multiplex PCR, and its TCRdb copy is limited to in-frame clones, with some not included. The sample has roughly 150,000 clones, 85% to 90% seen once; the top ten hold around 6.1%. Sample: peripheral blood. Every receptor here comes from an elderly man with acute or convalescent COVID-19.

The V and J genes are TRBV9 and TRBJ2-1; 9 bases are a match to TRBD2. V gave up 3 bases and J gave up 4 bases; unmatched junction bases: 5. From germline, CDR1 is SGDLS and CDR2 YYNGEE. CDR3 size: 15 residues. The CDR3 region has the DNA TGTGCCAGCAGCGGGTCGAGCGGGAGGTACAATGAGCAGTTCTTC. Its protein is CASSGSSGRYNEQFF.

The genes are TRBV19 and TRBJ2-7; a possible D gene is TRBD2 (6 bases). This CDR3 region has 15 residues. V gave up 4 bases and J gave up 3 bases, with 16 bases separating them. The germline CDR1 and CDR2 sequences are LNHDA and SQIVND (reference sequence). As DNA, the CDR3 is TGTGCCAGTAGTAATATCCGGGGACTCTTCTACGAGCAGTACTTC. As protein: CASSNIRGLFYEQYF.

V usage is TRBV28 and J usage is TRBJ1-2, with D unresolved. The CDR3 loop spans 13 amino acids. CDR1 and CDR2 from the germline V gene are MDHEN and SYDVKM. V shed 2 bases and J shed 4 bases, with 8 bases lying between them. Written as DNA, the CDR3 is TGTGCCAGCAGTTTAACGGGGATCTATGGCTACACCTTC. Amino acids: CASSLTGIYGYTF.

This clone appeared once. The chain recombines TRBV7-9 with TRBJ2-1; D remains unclear. Trimming took off 1 base at V and 7 bases at J, with 11 bases between the two ends. CDR1 SEHNR and CDR2 FQNEAQ come from the germline V gene (reference sequence). This CDR3 is built from 14 residues. CDR3 DNA sequence: TGTGCCAGCAGCTTAGGACAAGTCAAGAATGAGCAGTTCTTC. Residues: CASSLGQVKNEQFF.

The DNA of the CDR3 is TGTGCCAGTAACCCGACAGGAAACACCGGGGAGCTGTTTTTT. This gives the protein CASNPTGNTGELFF. The chain joins TRBV19 to TRBJ2-2, with D possibly matching TRBD1 (6 bases). With 7 bases removed from V and 2 bases from J, the gap between germline ends came to 11 bases. Germline V lookup: CDR1 LNHDA, CDR2 SQIVND (reference sequence). The CDR3 loop spans 14 amino acids.

The genes are TRBV7-7 and TRBJ2-5, with D perhaps TRBD1 (6 bases). CDR1 and CDR2 from the germline V gene are SSHAT and FNYEAQ (reference sequence). The V end lost 2 bases, the J end lost 3 bases, and 13 bases lay between the germline ends. The length of the CDR3 is 15 residues. CDR3 coding DNA: TGTGCCAGCAGCTTAATCGGGACATCGGAAGAGACCCAGTACTTC. This translates into CASSLIGTSEETQYF. The complete variable domain, with remaining parts taken from reference TRBV7-7 and TRBJ2-5, reads GAGVSQSPRYKVTKRGQDVTLRCDPISSHATLYWYQQALGQGPEFLTYFNYEAQPDKSGLPSDRFSAERPEGSISTLTIQRTEQRDSAMYRCASSLIGTSEETQYFGPGTRLLVL.

The CDR3 here is CASSRRLAGETQYF. CDR3 bases: TGTGCCAGCAGTCGAAGACTAGCAGGGGAGACCCAGTACTTC. This sequence joins TRBV28 and TRBJ2-5; TRBD2 agrees at 7 bases. J lost 5 bases, V lost 5 bases, and 8 bases had no gene match. This CDR3 comprises 14 residues. The germline V gene encodes CDR1 MDHEN and CDR2 SYDVKM.

CDR3 coding DNA: TGTGCCACCGCAAGCTCGGGACAGGGGGCAAACGAGCAGTACTTC. Translating gives CATASSGQGANEQYF. This rearrangement joins TRBV24-1 to TRBJ2-7; 12 nucleotides align to TRBD1. J was trimmed by 5 bases and V by 9 bases; bases with no gene match: 10. Per the germline V gene, CDR1 is KGHDR and CDR2 is SFDVKD. The CDR3 runs 15 residues.

This chain connects TRBV7-9 to TRBJ2-7; D is perhaps TRBD1 (5 bases). The V gene's germline CDR1 is SEHNR and CDR2 FQNEAQ (reference sequence). The CDR3 spans 12 residues. V lost 2 bases and J lost 7, with 9 bases in between. The chain's CDR3 is CASSLPGLEQYF. DNA of the CDR3: TGTGCCAGCAGCTTACCAGGGCTTGAGCAGTACTTC. Together with reference TRBV7-9 and TRBJ2-7, the CDR3 gives the full variable domain: DTGVSQNPRHKITKRGQNVTFRCDPISEHNRLYWYRQTLGQGPEFLTYFQNEAQLEKSRLLSDRFSAERPKGSFSTLEIQRTEQGDSAMYLCASSLPGLEQYFGPGTRLTVT.

J is TRBJ2-7 and V is TRBV7-8; 9 bases are a match to TRBD1. Germline CDR1 is SGHVS and CDR2 is FQNEAQ. The length of the CDR3 is 16 residues. V was pared by 0 bases and J by 3 bases, with 6 bases of the junction left unmatched. The CDR3 sequence: CASSLARTGGGYEQYF. The CDR3, as DNA: TGTGCCAGCAGCTTAGCGCGCACAGGGGGCGGCTACGAGCAGTACTTC.

The chain carries TRBV19 and TRBJ1-5; 8 positions agree with TRBD1. The CDR3 loop spans 17 amino acids. The junction had 8 bases not matched to a gene; V was cut back by 3 bases and J by 1 base. Germline CDR1 is LNHDA and CDR2 is SQIVND (reference sequence). The CDR3 coding sequence is TGTGCCAGTAGTATGGAGACAGGGGCCACGAGCAATCAGCCCCAGCATTTT. The encoded protein is CASSMETGATSNQPQHF.

V usage is TRBV2 and J usage is TRBJ2-7, with 16 positions matching TRBD2. Germline assignment: CDR1 SNHLY and CDR2 FYNNEI. J was trimmed by 4 bases and V by 5 bases; bases with no gene match: 11. The CDR3 length is 18 residues. CDR3 DNA sequence: TGTGCCAGCAGTTGGGAGGGGACTAGCGGGAGGGCCCAATACGAGCAGTACTTC. Amino acids: CASSWEGTSGRAQYEQYF.

This chain connects TRBV25-1 to TRBJ1-3; 7 bases line up with TRBD1. This CDR3 comprises 17 residues. J gave up 0 bases and V 6 bases, and 11 bases lay outside the gene matches. Germline V lookup: CDR1 MGHDK, CDR2 SYGVNS. The CDR3 loop is CASRESGTALSGNTIYF. Here the CDR3 DNA reads TGTGCCAGCAGAGAGTCCGGGACAGCACTCTCTGGAAACACCATATATTTT. Combining the CDR3 with reference TRBV25-1 and TRBJ1-3 gives the whole variable domain EADIYQTPRYLVIGTGKKITLECSQTMGHDKMYWYQQDPGMELHLIHYSYGVNSTEKGDLSSESTVSRIRTEHFPLTLESARPSHTSQYLCASRESGTALSGNTIYFGEGSWLTVV.

The CDR3 coding sequence is TGCGCCACCCGCACAGCGGGAAGCTACAATGAGCAGTTCTTC. It codes for CATRTAGSYNEQFF. V and J are TRBV5-1 and TRBJ2-1, with 7 bases identical to TRBD2. The CDR3 sequence is 14 residues long. Germline V CDR1 and CDR2: SGHRS, YFSETQ. Trimming cost V 9 bases and J 3 bases; bases outside gene matches: 9.

This clone has more than one count but fewer than ten. The chain is built from TRBV18 and TRBJ2-7; 8 bases are shared with TRBD2. CDR3 length: 14 residues. The V gene's germline CDR1 is KGHSH and CDR2 LQKENI. V lost 2 bases, J lost 4 bases, and 4 bases stayed unmatched. CDR3: CASSPRTSTYEQYF. CDR3 bases: TGTGCCAGCTCACCAAGGACTAGCACATACGAGCAGTACTTC.

The rearrangement links TRBV28 to TRBJ2-7, with D unclear. Germline V gene sequence: CDR1 MDHEN, CDR2 SYDVKM. There are 12 residues in the CDR3. V lost 4 bases and J 1 base, leaving 5 bases between the germline ends. This CDR3 reads CASSSFSYEQYF. CDR3 nucleotide sequence: TGTGCCAGCAGTTCCTTTTCCTACGAGCAGTACTTC.

The chain employs TRBV28 and TRBJ2-1; 12 positions agree with TRBD2. Trimming at V came to 3 bases and at J to 7 bases, leaving 10 bases not matched to a gene. The CDR3 extends over 17 amino acids. Germline V gene lookup returns CDR1 MDHEN and CDR2 SYDVKM. CDR3: CASSFGLAGSRGNEQFF. Here the CDR3 DNA reads TGTGCCAGCAGTTTCGGACTAGCGGGATCCCGGGGGAATGAGCAGTTCTTC.

The genes are TRBV29-1 and TRBJ1-3, with TRBD1 matching 11 bases. Germline V CDR1 and CDR2: SQVTM, ANQGSEA. The CDR3 has 13 residues. With V trimmed by 6 bases and J by 8 bases, 6 bases remained unmatched. Here the CDR3 reads CSVGQGALDTIYF. The DNA for the CDR3 is TGCAGCGTAGGACAGGGGGCCCTGGACACCATATATTTT.

The gene calls are TRBV19 and TRBJ1-6, with D perhaps matching TRBD1 (5 bases). CDR3 size: 17 residues. Germline CDR1 is LNHDA and CDR2 is SQIVND (reference sequence). The V and J ends lost 2 bases and 6 bases respectively, with 17 bases between them. The CDR3 sequence: CASSITWGVSGNSPLHF. DNA of the CDR3: TGTGCCAGTAGTATAACCTGGGGGGTTTCCGGTAATTCACCCCTCCACTTT.

The chain joins TRBV7-9 to TRBJ2-5, with D unresolved. The CDR3 length is 14 residues. Per germline, CDR1 SEHNR and CDR2 FQNEAQ (reference sequence). The V end lost 1 base, the J end lost 5 bases, and 11 bases lay between the germline ends. CDR3 amino acids: CASSLESISETQYF. CDR3 DNA: TGTGCCAGCAGCTTAGAGTCTATATCGGAGACCCAGTACTTC.

This clone came up a few times. This chain joins TRBV5-5 and TRBJ1-2; 9 bases map to TRBD1. V was pared by 4 bases and J by 4 bases, with 2 bases of the junction left unmatched. In germline, CDR1 is SGHKS, CDR2 YYEKEE (reference sequence). This CDR3 has 13 residues. The CDR3 reads CASSPTGGYGYTF. The CDR3 coding sequence is TGTGCCAGCAGCCCGACAGGGGGCTATGGCTACACCTTC.

This rearrangement joins TRBV13 to TRBJ1-3; TRBD1 aligns across 8 bases. V gave up 6 bases and J gave up 1 base; unmatched junction bases: 8. From germline, CDR1 is PRHDT and CDR2 FYEKMQ (reference sequence). The CDR3 runs to 16 residues. The CDR3 DNA follows: TGTGCCAGCAGACGACAGGGGACTTCTTCTGGAAACACCATATATTTT. This encodes CASRRQGTSSGNTIYF.

This clone has a handful of counts. This chain joins TRBV27 and TRBJ2-7, with a possible D match to TRBD1 (5 bases). The V gene lost 5 bases and the J gene lost 3 bases, with 17 bases spanning the gap. The CDR3 totals 15 residues. CDR1 and CDR2 (germline): MNHEY, SMNVEV (reference sequence). The CDR3 region has the DNA TGTGCCAGCAGTGATAGAAAACAGGCAAGCTACGAGCAGTACTTC. Protein: CASSDRKQASYEQYF.

The table lists this clone with a count of one. The chain joins TRBV20-1 to TRBJ1-4; D call uncertain. The ends were cut back, 3 bases at V and 0 bases at J, with 8 bases in the middle. This CDR3 spans 14 amino acids. In germline, CDR1 is DFQATT, CDR2 SNEGSKA (reference sequence). The CDR3: CSASVSATNEKLFF. As DNA, the CDR3 is TGCAGTGCTAGTGTTTCAGCAACTAATGAAAAACTGTTTTTT.

The rearrangement joins TRBV18 to TRBJ2-1; possibly TRBD2 for D (7 bases). Trimming stripped 6 bases from V and 7 bases from J, with 16 bases between. The CDR3 consists of 14 residues. Germline V gives CDR1 KGHSH, CDR2 LQKENI. The CDR3 is CASSRGGARNEQFF. For the CDR3, the DNA is TGTGCCAGCTCGAGGGGGGGGGCTCGAAATGAGCAGTTCTTC.

The rearrangement uses TRBV6-4 and TRBJ1-5, with 7 bases identical to TRBD1. The trim removed 0 bases at V and 7 bases at J, leaving 3 bases unmatched. The CDR3 is 14 amino acids. Germline CDR1 reads MRHNA; CDR2 reads SNTAGT. CDR3 protein: CASSDSTGTQPQHF. In DNA, the CDR3 is TGTGCCAGCAGTGACTCGACAGGGACGCAGCCCCAGCATTTT.

This clone has a single count. The rearrangement joins TRBV5-1 to TRBJ2-7, with 8 bases fitting TRBD1. The J segment lost 5 bases and the V segment lost 5 bases, leaving 6 bases of the junction unmatched. Per germline, CDR1 SGHRS and CDR2 YFSETQ. The CDR3 contains 13 residues. The CDR3 spells CASSSDRVDEQYF. CDR3 coding DNA: TGCGCCAGCAGTTCGGACAGGGTCGACGAGCAGTACTTC.